This TCR beta chain came from a study of cytomegalovirus exposure and HLA in healthy donors. The CDR3 length is 14 residues. In germline, CDR1 is MDHEN, CDR2 SYDVKM. Losses at the gene ends were 5 bases for V and 8 bases for J; bases not matched to a gene: 8. PCR involved 60 Vbeta and 13 Jbeta primers. The table came from immunoSEQ multiplex PCR; TCRdb's copy has only in-frame clones and leaves some out. This sample carries about 120,000 clones, with roughly 3.5% going to the ten biggest clones. Sequencing used PBMCs. V gene TRBV28 combines with J gene TRBJ1-3, with TRBD1 matching over 8 bases. The clonotype originates from a young man in good health and CMV-seronegative. The DNA for the CDR3 is TGTGCCAGCAGTCCAAGGGCAGGGGGCCACACCATATATTTT. This translates into CASSPRAGGHTIYF.